Shown below are 19 T cell receptor beta chains from a single sample sequenced in a study of CD8+ T cells in alopecia areata. Treatment denoted: oral pan-JAK inhibitor, 5-10 mg twice daily. cDNA reverse transcribed from extracted RNA served as the sequencing template. TCRdb's table, derived via immunoSEQ multiplex PCR, lists solely in-frame clones and lacks some. Among under 150,000 clones listed, 56% were seen once. The sequencing here drew on CD4+ T cells sorted from blood, taken at week 24, from a patient treated with tofacitinib. The receptors come from a human donor with alopecia areata.

The J gene is TRBJ2-3, the V gene TRBV30; 7 positions match TRBD2. This CDR3 region has 12 residues. The germline V gene encodes CDR1 GTSNPN and CDR2 SVGIG (reference sequence). V lost 3 bases, J lost 12 bases, and 9 bases stayed unmatched. CDR3 nucleotide sequence: TGTGCCTGGAGGAGGACTAGTCTTTTCCAGTATTTT. Translated, it gives CAWRRTSLFQYF.

This clone was found a few times. V gene TRBV7-9 combines with J gene TRBJ2-5; 9 positions match TRBD2. Trimming cost V 8 bases and J 2 bases; bases outside gene matches: 6. This CDR3 region has 14 residues. CDR1 SEHNR and CDR2 FQNEAQ come from the germline V gene (reference sequence). In DNA form, the CDR3 reads TGTGCCAGCTCCACTAGCGGGTCACAAGAGACCCAGTACTTC. It encodes CASSTSGSQETQYF.

This clone was counted a few times. This chain connects TRBV5-1 to TRBJ2-6; 7 positions match TRBD1. Germline V lookup: CDR1 SGHRS, CDR2 YFSETQ. This CDR3 has 18 residues. With V trimmed by 0 bases and J by 4 bases, 10 bases remained unmatched. Here the CDR3 DNA reads TGCGCCAGCAGCTTGGCGGGACAGCCGCTCGCCGGGGCCAACGTCCTGACTTTC. It codes for CASSLAGQPLAGANVLTF.

The chain couples TRBV10-3 to TRBJ2-1, with 10 nucleotides matching TRBD2. The germline CDR1 and CDR2 sequences are ENHRY and SYGVKD. The J segment lost 9 bases and the V segment lost 11 bases, leaving 7 bases of the junction unmatched. The CDR3 has 12 residues. CDR3 region: CAALAGEVEQFF. The CDR3 bases are TGTGCCGCGCTAGCGGGGGAGGTTGAGCAGTTCTTC.

The rearrangement uses TRBV29-1 and TRBJ2-1; unclear D gene. The V end was cut by 6 bases, the J end by 5 bases, with 11 bases between. This CDR3 is built from 12 residues. In germline, CDR1 is SQVTM, CDR2 ANQGSEA. CDR3 sequence: CSVYILNNEQFF. The CDR3 bases are TGCAGCGTATATATCCTAAACAATGAGCAGTTCTTC.

The rearrangement links TRBV7-2 to TRBJ2-1; possible D gene TRBD2, 6 bases. V lost 5 bases to trimming and J lost 0 bases, with 14 bases between them. This CDR3 has 16 residues. From germline, CDR1 is SGHTA and CDR2 FQGNSA. The CDR3 sequence is CASSTRGVGSYNEQFF. The CDR3, as DNA: TGTGCCAGCAGCACCCGCGGGGTGGGCTCCTACAATGAGCAGTTCTTC.

The chain is built from TRBV7-9 and TRBJ1-4, with 7 bases lining up with TRBD1. The CDR3 runs 14 residues. Trimming cost V 8 bases and J 3 bases; bases outside gene matches: 6. CDR1 is SEHNR and CDR2 is FQNEAQ in the germline V gene (reference sequence). The CDR3 DNA is TGTGCCAGCTCCAGACAGGGATCTAATGAAAAACTGTTTTTT. This translates into CASSRQGSNEKLFF.

This clone has more than one count but fewer than ten. The chain links TRBV29-1 to TRBJ2-7; D perhaps matches TRBD1 (7 bases). V was clipped by 7 bases and J by 0 bases, with 10 bases between them. The CDR3 is 12 residues long. Germline V gene lookup returns CDR1 SQVTM and CDR2 ANQGSEA. As DNA, the CDR3 is TGCAGCGGGCGGGACAGCTCCTACGAGCAGTACTTC. Its translation is CSGRDSSYEQYF.

This clone was observed a few times. The V and J genes are TRBV10-2 and TRBJ2-2; perhaps TRBD2 as D (5 bases). Per the germline V gene, CDR1 is WSHSY and CDR2 is SAAADI. The CDR3 loop spans 13 amino acids. Trimming pared 8 bases from V and 2 bases from J, leaving 9 bases between. The CDR3 DNA reads as TGCGCCAGCCGGGAAGACAACACCGGGGAGCTGTTTTTT. Translated: CASREDNTGELFF.

The chain has TRBV5-1 and TRBJ1-2; TRBD1 agrees at 12 bases. V was pared by 4 bases and J by 8 bases, with 9 bases of the junction left unmatched. Germline CDR1 and CDR2: SGHRS and YFSETQ. The CDR3 extends over 15 amino acids. The CDR3 loop reads CASSPGTGGLVGYTF. CDR3 in DNA: TGCGCCAGCAGCCCCGGGACAGGGGGCTTGGTCGGCTACACCTTC.

The V and J genes are TRBV15 and TRBJ2-5; 11 bases fit TRBD1. V was clipped by 1 base and J by 1 base; unmatched bases: 5. This CDR3 has 17 amino acids. Germline values: CDR1 LNHNV, CDR2 YYDKDF (reference sequence). The CDR3 nucleotides are TGTGCCACCAGCAGAGGAACCGGGACAGGGGGCCAAGAGACCCAGTACTTC. This translates into CATSRGTGTGGQETQYF.

The chain carries TRBV19 and TRBJ1-1, with D hard to call. Germline CDR1 LNHDA, CDR2 SQIVND (reference sequence). V lost 6 bases to trimming and J lost 4 bases, with 15 bases between them. The CDR3 consists of 14 residues. The CDR3: CASSPIGFGTEAFF. CDR3 in DNA: TGTGCCAGTAGCCCGATCGGATTTGGCACTGAAGCTTTCTTT. The entire variable domain, with the rest obtained from reference TRBV19 and TRBJ1-1, is as follows: DGGITQSPKYLFRKEGQNVTLSCEQNLNHDAMYWYRQDPGQGLRLIYYSQIVNDFQKGDIAEGYSVSREKKESFPLTVTSAQKNPTAFYLCASSPIGFGTEAFFGQGTRLTVV.

This sequence joins TRBV25-1 and TRBJ2-7, with TRBD1 matching over 9 bases. Trimming at V came to 4 bases and at J to 1 base, leaving 2 bases not matched to a gene. The V gene's germline CDR1 is MGHDK and CDR2 SYGVNS. There are 14 residues in the CDR3. The CDR3 loop is CASSGDRVSYEQYF. CDR3 nucleotides: TGTGCCAGCAGTGGGGACAGGGTGTCCTACGAGCAGTACTTC.

This clone appeared many times. V is TRBV10-3 and J is TRBJ2-7; 8 positions agree with TRBD2. Germline trimming cut 4 bases from V and 3 bases from J; bases unmatched to any gene: 5. Germline V gene sequence: CDR1 ENHRY, CDR2 SYGVKD. The CDR3 is made up of 14 amino acids. In DNA form, the CDR3 reads TGTGCCATCAGTGGGGGAACTAGCGGCTACGAGCAGTACTTC. It translates to CAISGGTSGYEQYF.

CDR3 coding DNA: TGTGCCAGCGGGACAGTGGGGGGCAATGAGCAGTTCTTC. Residues: CASGTVGGNEQFF. V gene TRBV6-5 combines with J gene TRBJ2-1; a weak D match, TRBD1 (7 bases). CDR1 is MNHEY, CDR2 SVGAGI, per germline. The CDR3 loop spans 13 amino acids. V was pared by 8 bases and J by 6 bases, with 14 bases between.

This sequence joins TRBV19 and TRBJ1-1, with 7 positions matching TRBD1. The germline gives CDR1 LNHDA, CDR2 SQIVND (reference sequence). The CDR3 sequence is 12 residues long. V lost 6 bases to trimming and J lost 4 bases; unmatched junction nucleotides: 2. The CDR3 DNA follows: TGTGCCAGTAGCAGGACAGGCACTGAAGCTTTCTTT. It codes for CASSRTGTEAFF.

This rearrangement joins TRBV9 to TRBJ1-4; 9 positions match TRBD1. Germline CDR1 SGDLS, CDR2 YYNGEE. V shed 4 bases, J shed 8 bases, and the junction held 12 bases outside the gene matches. This CDR3 contains 16 residues. CDR3 nucleotide sequence: TGTGCCAGCAGCCCAACTCCGGGACAGGGAGGAGAAAAACTGTTTTTT. Its translation: CASSPTPGQGGEKLFF.

The chain is built from TRBV5-4 and TRBJ2-3; 9 nucleotides line up with TRBD1. CDR1 is SGHNT, CDR2 YYREEE, per germline (reference sequence). CDR3 length equals 15 residues. Trimming cost V 6 bases and J 1 base; bases outside gene matches: 6. The CDR3 reads CASIDRDRGTDTQYF. As DNA, the CDR3 is TGTGCCAGCATCGACCGGGACAGGGGCACAGATACGCAGTATTTT.

The chain employs TRBV5-6 and TRBJ1-3; TRBD1 matches at 9 bases. The CDR3 is 17 residues long. V dropped 2 bases and J dropped 0; count of bases not matched to a gene: 6. CDR1 and CDR2 (germline): SGHDT, YYEEEE. In DNA form, the CDR3 reads TGTGCCAGCAGCTTACACAGGGGGCCTAACTCTGGAAACACCATATATTTT. Its protein is CASSLHRGPNSGNTIYF.